This paragraph reports one T cell receptor beta chain. The specificity of this receptor is unknown. No per-base quality is available; no much larger clone lies one base away. Multiplex touch-down PCR with a mixed TRB-A/B primer pool was used to amplify rearranged TRB sequences covering the V, D and J segments. Illumina adapters and sample indices were attached to the amplicons in two consecutive PCR reactions using Phusion HS II polymerase. After gel purification with the NucleoSpin Gel and PCR Clean-up kit, the amplicons were checked using Qubit and an Agilent 2100 Bioanalyzer. Libraries were sequenced on an Illumina MiSeq using 600-cycle, single-indexed, paired-end runs. On the study's bioinformatics: MiXCR versions 2.12 and 3.0.5 were used to process TRB sequences. Each unique CDR3 nucleotide sequence counted as one clone, and only productive sequences with at least two reads were retained. Repertoire metrics included Shannon diversity, evenness, clonality (one minus evenness), and alpha-parameterized diversity profiles from alpha 0 to 5. Generation probabilities of clones in paired pre- and post-chemotherapy samples were computed with the IGoR algorithm. TCRdb reprocessing: public reads trimmed at Q25 with fastp, clones called with MiXCR, in-frame beta chains kept. Records with the same CDR3 protein are collapsed into one entry carrying the most frequent genes and DNA. TCRdb's processing, not the authors', yielded these V and J calls. This sample gives 10,000 to 12,000 distinct CDR3 sequences in total; roughly a third of them show up just once. Clones ranked in the top ten supply 3.2% of the sample.

Genomic DNA extracted from peripheral blood, rather than sorted cells or RNA, was used as the source for amplification of TCR beta rearrangements. The sample is drawn from a study of T cell repertoires in aging, cancer and after chemotherapy (dated by TCRdb to between 2019 and 2020). About the investigation overall: Six donor age groups were covered, ranging from 30 or younger up to 70 or older, and each group contained at least three individuals. TCR repertoires from healthy donor controls were recorded over periods of several months to years and showed clear clonal overlap between repeated samplings. The full dataset contained several million TCR reads. To look at immunoaging and at how T cells reconstitute after chemotherapy, the study profiled TCR beta repertoires in peripheral blood from both healthy donors and cancer patients. A cohort of 200 to 250 cancer patients (approximately 90 with hematological and around 120 with solid cancers) was assembled, and 95 to 100 healthy donors were included as a reference group. Results and caveats for the whole study, not just this receptor: Compared with age-matched healthy donors, untreated patients with either hematological or solid cancers had significantly lower TCR diversity in the blood along with higher clonality. According to the authors, the repertoire data do not allow conclusions to be drawn about immunological memory after chemotherapy. In healthy donors, the decline in TCR diversity with age was mainly explained by loss of richness, whereas in cancer patients loss of evenness was also found to contribute. In both cancer cohorts, the median generation probability rose over the chemotherapy interval, which suggests that the repertoire was reconstituted through rebound thymic output.

V loses 2 bases, J loses 6 bases, and the germline ends lie 5 bases apart. The germline V gene yields MNHNS for CDR1 and SASEGT for CDR2. Including the terminal cysteine and phenylalanine, the CDR3 comprises 12 residues. Here the CDR3 DNA is all that survives: 36 bases in frame from base 1. Sequencing was performed on blood. The V and J genes are TRBV6-1 and TRBJ2-1; no D gene is confidently identified. This TCR was recovered from a human donor in good health. The DNA reads as follows: TGTGCCAGCAGTGAACCAGGCAATGAGCAGTTCTTC. This sequence encodes CASSEPGNEQFF.